Each of the 7 T cell receptor beta chains below was sequenced from the same sample in a study of CD8 T cells in Susac syndrome. About 0.5 to 1 ug RNA was reverse transcribed with random hexamers. MiXCR, applied by TCRdb to the immunoSEQ multiplex PCR reads, yields one record per CDR3 protein. Of 100,000 to 150,000 distinct CDR3 sequences in the sample, 93% were seen once. Material for sequencing was CD8+ T cells from PBMCs. Receptors were obtained from a human donor with multiple sclerosis.

This clonotype was found once. The genes are TRBV3-1 and TRBJ1-5, with D possibly TRBD1 on 5 matching bases. V was cut by 3 bases and J by 9 bases, with 12 bases left in between. CDR1 LGHDT and CDR2 YNNKEL come from the germline V gene (reference sequence). The CDR3 runs 13 residues. Here the CDR3 reads CASSQGRTGPQHF. CDR3 nucleotides: TGTGCCAGCAGCCAGGGGCGGACCGGGCCCCAGCATTTT.

V gene TRBV7-9 combines with J gene TRBJ2-7; D remains unclear. CDR3 length equals 11 residues. CDR1 and CDR2 (germline): SEHNR, FQNEAQ (reference sequence). Trimming removed 5 bases at V and 7 bases at J, with 9 bases between. CDR3 DNA sequence: TGTGCCAGCAGCCCGGTTGTGGAGCAGTACTTC. It is translated as CASSPVVEQYF.

The genes are TRBV27 and TRBJ1-1; 9 bases map to TRBD1. From germline, CDR1 is MNHEY and CDR2 SMNVEV (reference sequence). The CDR3 extends over 15 amino acids. V dropped 6 bases and J dropped 0; count of bases not matched to a gene: 5. CDR3 in DNA: TGTGCCAGCAGAACAGGGGGCTCGATGAACACTGAAGCTTTCTTT. This sequence encodes CASRTGGSMNTEAFF.

This sequence joins TRBV5-1 and TRBJ2-7; D unresolved. CDR1 and CDR2 (germline): SGHRS, YFSETQ. This CDR3 spans 16 amino acids. Trimming cost V 4 bases and J 1 base, with 18 bases left between them. CDR3 protein: CASSPQTLFPSYEQYV. The CDR3 DNA reads TGCGCCAGCAGCCCTCAAACTTTGTTCCCATCCTACGAGCAGTACGTC.

V and J are TRBV9 and TRBJ2-2; 7 positions agree with TRBD2. CDR1 is SGDLS, CDR2 YYNGEE, per germline. J gave up 3 bases and V 4 bases, and 9 bases lay outside the gene matches. There are 16 residues in the CDR3. The CDR3 bases are TGTGCCAGCAGCCAGAAGGAGACTAGCTACACCGGGGAGCTGTTTTTT. It encodes CASSQKETSYTGELFF.

J is TRBJ2-5 and V is TRBV5-6, with 9 bases fitting TRBD1. The J segment lost 5 bases and the V segment lost 4 bases, leaving 9 bases of the junction unmatched. CDR1 SGHDT and CDR2 YYEEEE come from the germline V gene. The CDR3 totals 15 residues. This CDR3 reads CASSLQTDRGETQYF. The CDR3 region has the DNA TGTGCCAGCAGCCTTCAAACCGACAGGGGGGAGACCCAGTACTTC.

The chain uses TRBV9 and TRBJ2-1; D possibly corresponds to TRBD2 (5 bases). V lost 4 bases, J lost 0 bases, and 11 bases lay in between. This CDR3 has 15 residues. Germline CDR1 SGDLS, CDR2 YYNGEE. The CDR3 here is CASSPFGVSYNEQFF. CDR3 bases: TGTGCCAGCAGCCCTTTCGGGGTCTCCTACAATGAGCAGTTCTTC. Full variable domain (rest looked up from reference TRBV9 and TRBJ2-1): DSGVTQTPKHLITATGQRVTLRCSPRSGDLSVYWYQQSLDQGLQFLIQYYNGEERAKGNILERFSAQQFPDLHSELNLSSLELGDSALYFCASSPFGVSYNEQFFGPGTRLTVL.